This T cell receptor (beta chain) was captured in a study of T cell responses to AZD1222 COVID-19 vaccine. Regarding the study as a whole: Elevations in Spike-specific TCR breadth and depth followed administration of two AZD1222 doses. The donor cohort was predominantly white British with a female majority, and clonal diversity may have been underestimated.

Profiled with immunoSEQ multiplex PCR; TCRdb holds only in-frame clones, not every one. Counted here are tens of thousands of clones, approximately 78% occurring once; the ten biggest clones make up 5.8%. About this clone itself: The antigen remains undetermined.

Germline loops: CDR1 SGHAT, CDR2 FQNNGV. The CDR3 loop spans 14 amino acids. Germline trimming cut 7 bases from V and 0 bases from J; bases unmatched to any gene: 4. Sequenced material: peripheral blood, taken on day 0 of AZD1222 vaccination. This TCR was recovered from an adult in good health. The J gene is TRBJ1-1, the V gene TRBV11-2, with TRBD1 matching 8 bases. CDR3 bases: TGTGCCAGCACCGCGGACAGGGTGAACACTGAAGCTTTCTTT. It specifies CASTADRVNTEAFF.